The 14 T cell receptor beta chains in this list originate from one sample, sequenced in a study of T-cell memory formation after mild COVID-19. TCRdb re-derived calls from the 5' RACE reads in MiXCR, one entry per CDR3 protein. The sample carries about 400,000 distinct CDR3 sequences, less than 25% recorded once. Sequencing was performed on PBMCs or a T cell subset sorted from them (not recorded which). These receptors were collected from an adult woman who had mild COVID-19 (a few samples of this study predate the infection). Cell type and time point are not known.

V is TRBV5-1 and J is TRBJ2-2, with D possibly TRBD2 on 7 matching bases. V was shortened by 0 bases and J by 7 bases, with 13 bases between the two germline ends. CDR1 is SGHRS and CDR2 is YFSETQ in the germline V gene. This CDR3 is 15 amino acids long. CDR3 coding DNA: TGCGCCAGCAGCTTGGACGGGGGGCTCGGCGGGGAGCTGTTTTTT. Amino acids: CASSLDGGLGGELFF.

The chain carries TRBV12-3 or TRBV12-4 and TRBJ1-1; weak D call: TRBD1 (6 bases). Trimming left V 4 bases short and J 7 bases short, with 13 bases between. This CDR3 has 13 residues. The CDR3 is CASSWGQGIEAFF. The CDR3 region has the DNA TGTGCCAGCAGTTGGGGTCAGGGGATTGAAGCTTTCTTT.

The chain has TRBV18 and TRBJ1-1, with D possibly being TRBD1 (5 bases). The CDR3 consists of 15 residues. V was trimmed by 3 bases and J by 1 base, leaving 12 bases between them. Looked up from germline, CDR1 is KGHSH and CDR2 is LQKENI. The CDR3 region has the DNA TGTGCCAGCTCACCCCGACAGCGGACGAACACTGAAGCTTTCTTT. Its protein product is CASSPRQRTNTEAFF. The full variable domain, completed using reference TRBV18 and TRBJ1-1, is NAGVMQNPRHLVRRRGQEARLRCSPMKGHSHVYWYRQLPEEGLKFMVYLQKENIIDESGMPKERFSAEFPKEGPSILRIQQVVRGDSAAYFCASSPRQRTNTEAFFGQGTRLTVV.

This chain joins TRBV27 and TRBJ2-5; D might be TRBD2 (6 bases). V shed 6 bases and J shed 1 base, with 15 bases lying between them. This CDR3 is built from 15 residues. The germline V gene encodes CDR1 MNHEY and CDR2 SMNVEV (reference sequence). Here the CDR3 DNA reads TGTGCCAGCAGAAACCGGGGACTGATCCAAGAGACCCAGTACTTC. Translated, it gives CASRNRGLIQETQYF.

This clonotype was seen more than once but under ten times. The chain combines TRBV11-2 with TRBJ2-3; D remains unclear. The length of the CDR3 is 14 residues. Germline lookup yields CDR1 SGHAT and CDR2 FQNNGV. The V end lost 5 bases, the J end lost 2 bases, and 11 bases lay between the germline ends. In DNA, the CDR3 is TGTGCCAGCAGCCTTCTTGCGGACACAGATACGCAGTATTTT. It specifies CASSLLADTDTQYF.

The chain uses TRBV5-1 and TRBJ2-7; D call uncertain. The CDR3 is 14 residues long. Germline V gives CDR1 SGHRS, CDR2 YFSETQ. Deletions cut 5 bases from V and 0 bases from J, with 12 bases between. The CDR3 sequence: CASRSVQTSYEQYF. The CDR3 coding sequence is TGCGCCAGCAGGTCGGTGCAGACCTCCTACGAGCAGTACTTC.

The CDR3: CASWRGTSTDTQYF. The CDR3 region has the DNA TGTGCCAGCTGGAGGGGGACTAGCACAGATACGCAGTATTTT. The rearrangement links TRBV6-6 to TRBJ2-3; D could derive from TRBD1 or TRBD2 (6 bases each). The CDR3 is made up of 14 amino acids. CDR1 and CDR2 from the germline V gene are MNHNY and SVGAGI (reference sequence). With 8 bases removed from V and 0 bases from J, the gap between germline ends came to 12 bases.

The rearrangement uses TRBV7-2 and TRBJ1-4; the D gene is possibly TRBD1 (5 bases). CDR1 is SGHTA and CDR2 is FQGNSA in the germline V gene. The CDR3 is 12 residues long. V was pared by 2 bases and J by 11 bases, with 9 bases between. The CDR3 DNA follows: TGTGCCAGCAGCTTAACGGCAGGGAAACTGTTTTTT. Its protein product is CASSLTAGKLFF.

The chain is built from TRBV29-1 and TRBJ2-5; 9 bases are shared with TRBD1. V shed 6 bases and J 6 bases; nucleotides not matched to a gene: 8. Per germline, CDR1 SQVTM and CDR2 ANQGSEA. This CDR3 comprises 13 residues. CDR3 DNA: TGCAGCGTCCGGACAGGGGACGGGAAGACCCAGTACTTC. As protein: CSVRTGDGKTQYF.

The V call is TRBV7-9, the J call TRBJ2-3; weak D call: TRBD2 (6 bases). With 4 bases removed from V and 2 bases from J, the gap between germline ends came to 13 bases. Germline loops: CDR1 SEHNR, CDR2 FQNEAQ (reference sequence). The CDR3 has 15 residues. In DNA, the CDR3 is TGTGCCAGCAGCTCGGGCGGGGAGTACACAGATACGCAGTATTTT. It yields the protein CASSSGGEYTDTQYF. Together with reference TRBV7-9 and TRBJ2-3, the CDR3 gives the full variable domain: DTGVSQNPRHKITKRGQNVTFRCDPISEHNRLYWYRQTLGQGPEFLTYFQNEAQLEKSRLLSDRFSAERPKGSFSTLEIQRTEQGDSAMYLCASSSGGEYTDTQYFGPGTRLTVL.

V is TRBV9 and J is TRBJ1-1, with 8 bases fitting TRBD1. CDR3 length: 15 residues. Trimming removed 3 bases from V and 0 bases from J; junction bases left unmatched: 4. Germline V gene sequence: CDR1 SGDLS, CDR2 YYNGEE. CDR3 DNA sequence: TGTGCCAGCAGCGCGGTGACAGGGGTGAACACTGAAGCTTTCTTT. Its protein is CASSAVTGVNTEAFF.

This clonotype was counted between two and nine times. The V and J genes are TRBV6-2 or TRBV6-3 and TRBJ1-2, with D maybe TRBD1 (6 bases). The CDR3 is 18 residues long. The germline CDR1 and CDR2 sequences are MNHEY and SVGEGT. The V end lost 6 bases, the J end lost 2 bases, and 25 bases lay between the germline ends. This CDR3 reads CASSPSRADRLINYGYTF. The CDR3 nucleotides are TGTGCCAGCAGCCCATCCCGAGCCGACAGGCTAATCAACTATGGCTACACCTTC.

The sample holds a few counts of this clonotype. CDR3 bases: TGTGCCAGCAGCGTAGCGGAGGGGGCAAGACACAATGAGCAGTTCTTC. Translating it yields CASSVAEGARHNEQFF. The chain employs TRBV9 and TRBJ2-1; TRBD1 is a possible D gene (7 bases). The CDR3 has 16 residues. CDR1 SGDLS and CDR2 YYNGEE come from the germline V gene. V was clipped by 0 bases and J by 5 bases, with 15 bases between them.

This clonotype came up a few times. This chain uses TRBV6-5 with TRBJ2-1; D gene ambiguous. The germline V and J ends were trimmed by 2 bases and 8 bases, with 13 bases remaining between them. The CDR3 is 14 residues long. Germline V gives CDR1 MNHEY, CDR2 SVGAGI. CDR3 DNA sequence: TGTGCCAGCAGTTACAGGGTGTATGGGGATGAGCAGTTCTTC. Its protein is CASSYRVYGDEQFF.